These 14 T cell receptor beta chains were all obtained from the same sample, sequenced in a study of T-cell reconstitution after alpha-beta-depleted transplantation in children. Unique molecular identifiers were used in preparing the TCRbeta library. TCRdb analysed the PCR reads with MiXCR anew, one entry per CDR3 protein. The data show more than 150,000 distinct CDR3 sequences, more than 6.5% seen once. The source material was PBMCs from the stem cell graft donor, sampled from the stem cell graft. Every receptor here comes from a human donor who donated a stem cell graft to a child with Wiskott-Aldrich syndrome.

This clonotype was detected a few times. The chain links TRBV29-1 to TRBJ2-3; tentative D call: TRBD1 (6 bases). Trimming stripped 6 bases from V and 4 bases from J, with 11 bases between. CDR3 length equals 12 residues. CDR1 is SQVTM and CDR2 is ANQGSEA in the germline V gene. The CDR3 DNA follows: TGCAGCGTCTTGCAGGGGCCAGATACGCAGTATTTT. Translation: CSVLQGPDTQYF.

This clonotype was detected only a few times. V is TRBV30 and J is TRBJ2-2; D call uncertain. This CDR3 is 14 amino acids long. The V and J ends lost 2 bases and 5 bases respectively, with 12 bases between them. Germline V gene sequence: CDR1 GTSNPN, CDR2 SVGIG (reference sequence). The CDR3 DNA reads TGTGCCTGGAGTCTACGAGCGCAGACCGGGGAGCTGTTTTTT. Encoded protein: CAWSLRAQTGELFF. The full variable domain, rest sourced from reference TRBV30 and TRBJ2-2, is SQTIHQWPATLVQPVGSPLSLECTVEGTSNPNLYWYRQAAGRGLQLLFYSVGIGQISSEVPQNLSASRPQDRQFILSSKKLLLSDSGFYLCAWSLRAQTGELFFGEGSRLTVL.

The DNA for the CDR3 is TGTGCCAGCAGCTTAGACAACAGCCAAGAGACCCAGTACTTC. Protein product: CASSLDNSQETQYF. The chain carries TRBV7-9 and TRBJ2-5; D unresolved. V was pared by 1 base and J by 1 base, with 7 bases between. Germline V lookup: CDR1 SEHNR, CDR2 FQNEAQ (reference sequence). The CDR3 totals 14 residues.

This clonotype came up many times. This chain links TRBV3-1 with TRBJ2-7, with TRBD2 matching 10 bases. Germline-derived CDR1 and CDR2 are LGHDT and YNNKEL (reference sequence). The CDR3 sequence is 14 residues long. V was clipped by 2 bases and J by 5 bases; unmatched bases: 3. This chain's CDR3 is CASSQSSGSNEQYF. The CDR3 DNA reads TGTGCCAGCAGCCAATCTAGCGGGAGTAACGAGCAGTACTTC.

This clonotype appeared many times. The rearrangement uses TRBV20-1 and TRBJ2-2, with TRBD2 as a possible D gene (7 bases). Trimming cost V 3 bases and J 4 bases, with 18 bases left between them. The CDR3 length is 16 residues. Germline CDR1 reads DFQATT; CDR2 reads SNEGSKA (reference sequence). DNA of the CDR3: TGCAGTGCTAGGGGGGGGGCGAGACGGGTCACCGGGGAGCTGTTTTTT. Its protein is CSARGGARRVTGELFF.

This clonotype has at least ten counts. The genes are TRBV6-2 or TRBV6-3 and TRBJ1-2, with TRBD1 as a possible D gene (5 bases). V lost 6 bases and J 4 bases, leaving 18 bases between the germline ends. This CDR3 is built from 15 residues. Germline V lookup: CDR1 MNHEY, CDR2 SVGEGT. The CDR3 protein is CASSNHLGQSYGYTF. CDR3 nucleotides: TGTGCCAGCAGCAACCACCTTGGACAAAGCTATGGCTACACCTTC.

This clonotype was observed a few times. The V and J genes are TRBV13 and TRBJ2-7; 9 nucleotides match TRBD2. Looked up from germline, CDR1 is PRHDT and CDR2 is FYEKMQ (reference sequence). Germline trimming cut 4 bases from V and 1 base from J; bases unmatched to any gene: 11. This CDR3 region has 17 residues. The CDR3, as DNA: TGTGCCAGCAGCTATGGCGGGAGGGCCGGTGGGTCCTACGAGCAGTACTTC. Its protein is CASSYGGRAGGSYEQYF.

This clonotype was seen repeatedly, ten times or more. The gene calls are TRBV28 and TRBJ1-5, with 7 bases matching TRBD1. Losses at the gene ends were 5 bases for V and 7 bases for J; bases not matched to a gene: 8. The CDR3 spans 14 residues. The germline CDR1 and CDR2 sequences are MDHEN and SYDVKM. CDR3 in DNA: TGTGCCAGCAGTGAGACAGGGAGGGGGCAGCCCCAGCATTTT. It codes for CASSETGRGQPQHF.

This clonotype was recorded many times. The CDR3 DNA is TGTGCCAGCAGTTTATGGGGGGGGACAGGGGGCAATGAGCAGTTCTTC. This encodes CASSLWGGTGGNEQFF. The chain combines TRBV28 with TRBJ2-1; 11 bases align to TRBD1. The CDR3 totals 16 residues. Trimming cost V 0 bases and J 6 bases; bases outside gene matches: 4. Per the germline V gene, CDR1 is MDHEN and CDR2 is SYDVKM.

This clonotype was picked up many times. The V and J genes are TRBV29-1 and TRBJ2-7, with unresolved D. The CDR3 sequence is 12 residues long. Trimming took 4 bases from V and 2 from J, leaving 9 bases between them. Germline-derived CDR1 and CDR2 are SQVTM and ANQGSEA. CDR3 bases: TGCAGCGTTGTGGCCCAGACCTACGAGCAGTACTTC. It specifies CSVVAQTYEQYF.

The table lists this clonotype with a few counts. This rearrangement joins TRBV4-2 to TRBJ1-2; D possibly corresponds to TRBD1 (6 bases). V lost 0 bases to trimming and J lost 6 bases, with 17 bases between them. CDR3 length: 16 amino acids. Germline CDR1 LGHNA, CDR2 YNFKEQ. In DNA, the CDR3 is TGTGCCAGCAGCCAAGATCTAAATGGGCAGGGGCATGGCTACACCTTC. This gives the protein CASSQDLNGQGHGYTF.

The chain links TRBV4-2 to TRBJ2-7, with D maybe TRBD2 (5 bases). The CDR3 covers 14 residues. V was cut by 1 base and J by 2 bases, with 9 bases left in between. Germline-derived CDR1 and CDR2 are LGHNA and YNFKEQ. The CDR3, as DNA: TGTGCCAGCAGCCAAGTCGGGATTACCTACGAGCAGTACTTC. Its translation is CASSQVGITYEQYF.

In its sample, this clonotype was seen many times. This sequence joins TRBV5-1 and TRBJ1-2; tentatively, D is TRBD1 (6 bases). The CDR3 length is 14 residues. Deletions cut 5 bases from V and 8 bases from J, with 19 bases between. Germline CDR1 is SGHRS and CDR2 is YFSETQ. The CDR3 is CASSLAQGGSGYTF. DNA for the CDR3: TGCGCCAGCAGTCTAGCACAGGGCGGGAGCGGCTACACCTTC.

The genes are TRBV5-4 and TRBJ1-1; 8 positions agree with TRBD1. CDR1 is SGHNT, CDR2 YYREEE, per germline (reference sequence). The V gene end was trimmed by 3 bases and the J gene end by 11 bases; junction bases not matched to a gene: 9. The CDR3 spans 13 residues. In DNA form, the CDR3 reads TGTGCCAGCAGCTGCGGGCGGACAGGGAGCGCTTTCTTT. It specifies CASSCGRTGSAFF.